This T cell receptor beta chain comes out of a study of spatial heterogeneity in lung cancer. Only a few counts were recorded for this clonotype. Carried by each TCR cDNA molecule was a unique molecular identifier. One entry per CDR3 protein results from TCRdb running MiXCR on the 5' RACE reads. The sample carries under 100,000 distinct CDR3 sequences, under 9% recorded once. Time point meaning: sample taken at primary tumor resection. No cells were sorted before sequencing. The whole RNA sequenced was extracted from tumor, nontumor lung or frozen PBMC. The donors, 70 or so patients with untreated early-stage non-small cell lung cancer, provided the samples. This CDR3 is built from 13 residues. V was clipped by 6 bases and J by 11 bases; unmatched bases: 9.

The sequenced sample was PBMCs, obtained at surgery. The V call is TRBV12-3 or TRBV12-4, the J call TRBJ2-1; TRBD2 aligns across 8 bases. This TCR was recovered from a male donor with early-stage non-small cell lung cancer. The DNA of the CDR3 is TGTGCCAGCAGGGAACTAGCGGCCCGGCAGCAGTTCTTC. Encoded protein: CASRELAARQQFF.